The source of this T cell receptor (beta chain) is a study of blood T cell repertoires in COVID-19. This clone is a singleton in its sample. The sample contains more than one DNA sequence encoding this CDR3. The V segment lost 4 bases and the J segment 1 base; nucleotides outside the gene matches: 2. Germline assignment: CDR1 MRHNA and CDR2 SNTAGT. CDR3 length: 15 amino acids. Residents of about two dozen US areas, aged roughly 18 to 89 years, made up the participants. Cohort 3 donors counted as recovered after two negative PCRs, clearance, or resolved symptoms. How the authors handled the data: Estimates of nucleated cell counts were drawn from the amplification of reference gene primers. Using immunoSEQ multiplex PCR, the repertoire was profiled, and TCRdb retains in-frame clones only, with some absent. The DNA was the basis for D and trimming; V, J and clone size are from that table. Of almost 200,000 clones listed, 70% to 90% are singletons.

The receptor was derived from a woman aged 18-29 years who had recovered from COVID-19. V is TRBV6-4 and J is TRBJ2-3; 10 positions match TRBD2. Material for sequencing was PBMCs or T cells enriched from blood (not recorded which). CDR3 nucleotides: TGTGCCAGCAGTGTGGGGACTAGCGGCACAGATACGCAGTATTTT. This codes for CASSVGTSGTDTQYF.